Listed below are T cell receptor beta chains from one sample, sequenced in a study of T cell changes during pregnancy in multiple sclerosis. Here immunoSEQ multiplex PCR was the method, and the copy in TCRdb shows in-frame clones only, minus some. The sample holds tens of thousands of clones; around nine tenths are singletons and the top ten take approximately 0.7%. The material sequenced was CD4+ T cells from peripheral blood mononuclear cells, taken before pregnancy. These TCRs come from a female donor with multiple sclerosis, enrolled in a pregnancy study. The CDR3 runs from the conserved cysteine through the conserved F or W. Fields, in order: V gene, CDR3 protein.

TRBV5-1 | CASSLRTEITGELFF
TRBV13 | CASSWRQMEAFF
TRBV28 | CASSPSGTGIYEQYF
TRBV5-1 | CASRRTVLDQPQHF
TRBV19 | CASSDRGLGTTEAFF
TRBV9 | CASSVGGFTDTQYF
TRBV30 | CAWTGQRQETQYF
TRBV7-2 | CASSSTSGGARGGELFF
TRBV6-5 | CASSEKRGLDGYTF
TRBV7-9 | CASSLGGSPFAPNEQFF
TRBV19 | CASRSGGAGDTQYF
TRBV9 | CASEKAGTYTGELFF